This section outlines one T cell receptor beta chain sequence together with its context. In its sample, this clonotype was seen a few times. The antigen it recognizes is unknown. It has no much larger one-base neighbor in the sample; base qualities were not kept. According to the germline V gene, CDR1 reads SGHTA and CDR2 reads FQGNSA. Taken from cysteine to phenylalanine, the CDR3 has 14 residues. Only CDR3 DNA is held: 42 bases, read in frame from base 1. V is pared back by 5 bases and J by 4 bases, with 11 bases lying between the germline termini. This entry belongs to a study of human T cells and chemical hapten exposure (dated by TCRdb to the early 2020s). Background for the entire study: For sensitization, 2% DPC in acetone was applied to an approximately 2 cm by approximately 2 cm area of upper inner arm skin. Throughout the study period of roughly five months, patients also received therapeutic DPC doses to the scalp every week. Patch testing was done on the upper back using Finn chambers containing 0.01% DPC, and results were scored after 6 days according to International Contact Dermatitis Research Group standards. Alopecia areata with under or over 50% scalp involvement, alopecia totalis and alopecia universalis were represented in the patient cohort, which was mostly female. Libraries were pooled for sequencing, and per-sample TCR yields varied mainly because of small differences in library volumes within the pool. Peripheral blood TCR repertoire changes were tracked in vivo in alopecia patients during primary and secondary sensitization to the hapten diphenylcyclopropenone (DPC). Blood was sampled from patients pre-sensitization (week 0) and at 2, 6 and about 24 weeks after DPC sensitization. Roughly 30 alopecia patients gave blood for TCR sequencing at one to four time points (pre-sensitization, 2, 6 and 24 weeks). What the authors observed across the whole study: Patch test score was positively correlated with the number of PT1 expanded TCRs, with significance at thresholds 8, 16 and 32 but not at 4. Repeated subsampling changed both the strength of the expansion versus patch-test correlation and the threshold at which the correlation became significant. Alopecia, a presumed autoimmune disease, was present in all patients, so the immune response of the patients might differ from that of healthy individuals. The number of TCRs above 1 in 1000 frequency did not change with DPC sensitization; there was no evidence of global repertoire structure alterations. Compared with pre-sensitization or healthy control sets, expanded TCRs formed significantly more large CDR3 similarity clusters, which is consistent with antigen-driven responses.

The time point label, as the study defines it: pre-sensitization, week 0. This specimen's treatment or condition label, per the study, means: therapeutic diphenylcyclopropenone sensitization with weekly scalp DPC. At every patch-test visit, the blood draw took place before the patch test was put on. To be eligible, patients had to be aged 18 to 70, diagnosed with alopecia and judged suitable for DPC therapy, while pregnant patients were excluded. Unfractionated whole blood was collected in Tempus Blood RNA tubes, and total RNA was extracted from that blood. The library was built by means of RACE. TCRdb records NextSeq 500 as the sequencer. During library preparation, unique molecular identifiers were attached to individual cDNA molecules so that TCRs could be counted in a quantitative, reproducible way. For every blood RNA sample, sequencing covered both the TCR alpha and TCR beta chains. For the original study's pipeline: The median number of TCRs per sample was around 96,000, ranging from about 20,000 to 690,600. The Decombinator software suite was used to annotate the V, J and CDR3 of the TCR reads. Every sample was subsampled to the same number of TCRs (28,000) for the PS versus PT1 abundance plots. TCRs were defined as expanded if absent before sensitization and observed at least eight times at the 2-week time point. TCRdb redid the processing of the public reads, applying fastp at Q25 and MiXCR, and retained in-frame beta chains. All rows with the same CDR3 protein become a single entry with the most common DNA and genes. It is TCRdb's table, rather than the study itself, that gives the V and J calls and clone size. Counted in this sample were about 250,000 distinct CDR3 sequences; just under 8% of them appeared once. The ten biggest clones cover 1.2% of the sample.

The rearranged segments are TRBV7-2 and TRBJ2-2, with no reliable assignment of the D segment. The sequence derives from a man younger than 30 with alopecia areata. Some clones in this sample may be carry-over from other donors' samples. Sequences were derived from whole blood, sampled in connection with sensitization to the hapten diphenylcyclopropenone (DPC). The bases are TGTGCCAGCAGCCCACGAAGAAGCACCGGGGAGCTGTTTTTT. This translates into CASSPRRSTGELFF.